A single T cell receptor beta chain is shown here with its context. RNA in amounts of roughly 0.5 to 1 ug was reverse transcribed with random hexamers. TCRdb redid the calling of the immunoSEQ multiplex PCR reads with MiXCR, one entry per CDR3 protein. The sample shows 150,000 to 200,000 distinct CDR3 sequences, approximately 93% of them seen only once. These data originate in a study of CD8 T cells in Susac syndrome. Deletions cut 1 base from V and 8 bases from J, with 14 bases between. CDR1 LGHNA and CDR2 YNFKEQ come from the germline V gene. This CDR3 is 15 amino acids long. This chain connects TRBV4-2 to TRBJ1-4; D is undetermined. This TCR derives from a human donor with multiple sclerosis. What was sequenced was CD4+ T cells from PBMCs. CDR3 sequence reads: CASSQGETVQEKLFF. The DNA for the CDR3 is TGTGCCAGCAGCCAAGGTGAAACAGTACAAGAAAAACTGTTTTTT.